One and the same sample provided the 23 T cell receptor beta chains below, sequenced in a study of T cell responses to AZD1222 COVID-19 vaccine (dated by TCRdb to the early 2020s). The receptor library was made with the immunoSEQ multiplex PCR assay. Here the immuneACCESS table is served through TCRdb, limited to in-frame sequences with V and J called. Missing clones are a known gap in these copies; in checked studies unresolved V genes cover under half, and the rest lacks a known reason. Across this sample there are around 120,000 clones, with 92% seen only once. The top ten clonotypes cover 1.1% of the sample. The time point label, as the study defines it: baseline before first vaccination. The material was peripheral blood, obtained on day 0 of AZD1222 vaccination. The receptors derive from an adult in good health.

The V gene is TRBV6-5, the J gene TRBJ1-5; 7 bases are a match to TRBD1. Germline V gene sequence: CDR1 MNHEY, CDR2 SVGAGI. Losses at the gene ends were 6 bases for V and 7 bases for J; bases not matched to a gene: 9. The CDR3 has 14 amino acids. In DNA, the CDR3 is TGTGCCAGCAGAGACAGGGAGAGAGGCCAGCCCCAGCATTTT. Its translation: CASRDRERGQPQHF.

The V call is TRBV28, the J call TRBJ1-2; D not certain. Between the trimmed V and J ends, which lost 6 bases and 3 bases, there was a span of 5 bases. Germline-derived CDR1 and CDR2 are MDHEN and SYDVKM. This CDR3 region has 11 residues. This CDR3 is CASSQHYGYTF. For the CDR3, the DNA is TGTGCCAGCAGCCAACACTATGGCTACACCTTC.

The CDR3 nucleotides read TGTGCCATCAGCCGACAGGGCGCGGAGACAGATACGCAGTATTTT. This sequence encodes CAISRQGAETDTQYF. This chain uses TRBV10-3 with TRBJ2-3, with 7 bases matching TRBD1. This CDR3 is 15 amino acids long. V was pared by 6 bases and J by 3 bases, with 9 bases of the junction left unmatched. The germline V gene encodes CDR1 ENHRY and CDR2 SYGVKD.

In regard to this clone: A junction end diverges from the germline sequence, so it may reflect a read error. DNA for the CDR3: TGTGCCAGCAGCCCGGCAGGACAAGGTTACAACGAGCAGTTCTTC. Translating gives CASSPAGQGYNEQFF. The chain uses TRBV5-4 and TRBJ2-1; a possible D gene is TRBD1 (5 bases). Germline V gene lookup returns CDR1 SGHNT and CDR2 YYREEE (reference sequence). This CDR3 spans 15 amino acids.

CDR3 sequence (DNA): TGTGCCAGCAGCTTTGGGCAGGGTTTTGAAGCTTTCTTT. As protein: CASSFGQGFEAFF. V is TRBV7-2 and J is TRBJ1-1; D is perhaps TRBD1 (5 bases). The V end lost 3 bases, the J end lost 7 bases, and 12 bases lay between the germline ends. CDR1 is SGHTA, CDR2 FQGNSA, per germline. CDR3 length: 13 residues.

This clone was detected once. V and J are TRBV7-3 and TRBJ2-5; D not resolved. V was trimmed by 5 bases and J by 6 bases, leaving 13 bases between them. This CDR3 is built from 13 residues. Germline V gives CDR1 SGHTA, CDR2 FQGTGA. The CDR3, as DNA: TGTGCCAGCAGCGAAGGGCGGTCCAAGACCCAGTACTTC. Residues: CASSEGRSKTQYF.

The V call is TRBV5-1, the J call TRBJ2-1; possible D gene TRBD1, 7 bases. Germline V gives CDR1 SGHRS, CDR2 YFSETQ. CDR3 size: 14 residues. V was clipped by 4 bases and J by 7 bases, with 15 bases between them. The CDR3 protein is CASSTGQEGNEQFF. The CDR3 DNA reads as TGCGCCAGCAGCACCGGACAGGAGGGGAATGAGCAGTTCTTC.

This clone was detected only once. CDR3 sequence (DNA): TGTGCCTGGAGTGTATTTGGGGCACTAGCGGGAGTGGTCGACGAGCAGTACTTC. Protein product: CAWSVFGALAGVVDEQYF. The chain combines TRBV30 with TRBJ2-7, with 11 nucleotides matching TRBD2. The V and J ends lost 0 bases and 5 bases, in that order; junction bases with no gene match: 15. In germline, CDR1 is GTSNPN, CDR2 SVGIG (reference sequence). CDR3 length: 18 residues.

The V call is TRBV9, the J call TRBJ1-5; 10 nucleotides match TRBD1. CDR3 length: 15 amino acids. Unmatched junction bases numbered 3, after V lost 4 bases and J lost 2 bases. Germline assignment: CDR1 SGDLS and CDR2 YYNGEE. CDR3 loop: CASSRDRGGNQPQHF. Written as DNA, the CDR3 is TGTGCCAGCAGCCGGGACAGGGGCGGCAATCAGCCCCAGCATTTT.

The chain employs TRBV2 and TRBJ2-7; no clear D. Germline V gives CDR1 SNHLY, CDR2 FYNNEI. V was shortened by 6 bases and J by 0 bases, with 15 bases between the two germline ends. The CDR3 extends over 15 amino acids. The CDR3 spells CASRQAGGYSYEQYF. The CDR3 DNA sequence: TGTGCCAGCAGGCAAGCCGGCGGTTACTCCTACGAGCAGTACTTC. The full variable domain, with the rest looked up from reference TRBV2 and TRBJ2-7, is EPEVTQTPSHQVTQMGQEVILRCVPISNHLYFYWYRQILGQKVEFLVSFYNNEISEKSEIFDDQFSVERPDGSNFTLKIRSTKLEDSAMYFCASRQAGGYSYEQYFGPGTRLTVT.

The rearrangement joins TRBV29-1 to TRBJ1-1, with D possibly being TRBD1 (6 bases). The CDR3 is made up of 11 amino acids. Germline V CDR1 and CDR2: SQVTM, ANQGSEA. Trimming cost V 6 bases and J 4 bases, with 9 bases left between them. CDR3 sequence reads: CSVETGTEAFF. The CDR3 nucleotides read TGCAGCGTGGAGACAGGCACTGAAGCTTTCTTT.

The chain employs TRBV2 and TRBJ2-7; no clear D gene. The CDR3 totals 11 residues. V was cut by 4 bases and J by 4 bases, with 5 bases left in between. The germline V gene has CDR1 SNHLY and CDR2 FYNNEI. The CDR3 protein is CASSARYEQYF. The CDR3 DNA is TGTGCCAGCAGTGCACGGTACGAGCAGTACTTC.

This rearrangement joins TRBV2 to TRBJ2-3; TRBD2 aligns across 13 bases. The CDR3 is 15 residues long. The germline V gene has CDR1 SNHLY and CDR2 FYNNEI. With V trimmed by 4 bases and J by 4 bases, 2 bases remained unmatched. The CDR3, as DNA: TGTGCCAGCAGTGGGACTAGCGGGAGCTCAGATACGCAGTATTTT. Translation gives CASSGTSGSSDTQYF.

This clone was picked up a small number of times. The chain couples TRBV14 to TRBJ1-5; D not certain. V gave up 4 bases and J gave up 0 bases, with 4 bases separating them. The CDR3 sequence is 13 residues long. Germline values: CDR1 SGHDN, CDR2 FVKESK. The CDR3, as DNA: TGTGCCAGCAGCCGGAATAGCAATCAGCCCCAGCATTTT. Translation: CASSRNSNQPQHF.

The chain links TRBV27 to TRBJ2-2, with no clear D. Germline lookup yields CDR1 MNHEY and CDR2 SMNVEV (reference sequence). The CDR3 consists of 14 residues. Trimming removed 3 bases from V and 2 bases from J, with 7 bases in between. CDR3: CASSLTRNTGELFF. As DNA, the CDR3 is TGTGCCAGCAGTTTGACCAGAAACACCGGGGAGCTGTTTTTT.

The V and J genes are TRBV7-3 and TRBJ2-3; 8 nucleotides agree with TRBD2. J lost 2 bases, V lost 4 bases, and 2 bases had no gene match. The CDR3 length is 14 residues. Germline lookup yields CDR1 SGHTA and CDR2 FQGTGA. The CDR3 bases are TGTGCCAGCAGCTACGGGAGGGCCACAGATACGCAGTATTTT. Protein: CASSYGRATDTQYF.

CDR3 DNA sequence: TGTGCCACATCTCGGGACAGGGAGTCACCCCTCCACTTT. This translates into CATSRDRESPLHF. The chain links TRBV2 to TRBJ1-6; the match to TRBD1 covers 9 bases. Germline loops: CDR1 SNHLY, CDR2 FYNNEI. The junction had 8 bases not matched to a gene; V was cut back by 10 bases and J by 10 bases. The CDR3 has 13 amino acids.

This rearrangement joins TRBV5-1 to TRBJ2-1; TRBD2 might be the D (5 bases). Germline V CDR1 and CDR2: SGHRS, YFSETQ. The CDR3 contains 15 residues. V lost 6 bases to trimming and J lost 0 bases, with 13 bases between them. CDR3 nucleotides: TGCGCCAGCACCCGCCAAGAGGGCTCCTACAATGAGCAGTTCTTC. As protein: CASTRQEGSYNEQFF. Full variable domain (missing parts from reference TRBV5-1 and TRBJ2-1): KAGVTQTPRYLIKTRGQQVTLSCSPISGHRSVSWYQQTPGQGLQFLFEYFSETQRNKGNFPGRFSGRQFSNSRSEMNVSTLELGDSALYLCASTRQEGSYNEQFFGPGTRLTVL.

The gene calls are TRBV20-1 and TRBJ2-7; D unclear. The germline gives CDR1 DFQATT, CDR2 SNEGSKA (reference sequence). The V end lost 6 bases, the J end lost 3 bases, and 9 bases lay between the germline ends. The CDR3 consists of 11 residues. The CDR3 DNA reads as TGCAGTGCCCGGACCGGCTACGAGCAGTACTTC. Translating it yields CSARTGYEQYF.

The J gene is TRBJ2-1, the V gene TRBV28, with a weak D call TRBD1 (7 bases). The CDR3 is 17 residues long. V lost 5 bases and J lost 1, with 18 bases in between. Germline CDR1 MDHEN, CDR2 SYDVKM. The CDR3 loop reads CASSHLGQEGSYNEQFF. CDR3 sequence (DNA): TGTGCCAGCAGTCATCTAGGACAGGAGGGGTCCTACAATGAGCAGTTCTTC. Full variable domain (remainder filled in from reference TRBV28 and TRBJ2-1): DVKVTQSSRYLVKRTGEKVFLECVQDMDHENMFWYRQDPGLGLRLIYFSYDVKMKEKGDIPEGYSVSREKKERFSLILESASTNQTSMYLCASSHLGQEGSYNEQFFGPGTRLTVL.

This sequence joins TRBV7-9 and TRBJ2-7; the D gene is possibly TRBD1 (5 bases). The CDR3 spans 13 residues. Between the trimmed V and J ends, which lost 2 bases and 3 bases, there was a span of 8 bases. The germline CDR1 and CDR2 sequences are SEHNR and FQNEAQ (reference sequence). The chain's CDR3 is CASSLQQGYEQYF. The CDR3 DNA reads as TGTGCCAGCAGCTTACAGCAGGGCTACGAGCAGTACTTC.

The chain joins TRBV6-5 to TRBJ2-2; the D is unclear. Germline V gene sequence: CDR1 MNHEY, CDR2 SVGAGI. Deletions cut 1 base from V and 1 base from J, with 4 bases between. CDR3 length equals 14 residues. Written as DNA, the CDR3 is TGTGCCAGCAGTTACTGGGAGAACACCGGGGAGCTGTTTTTT. Protein product: CASSYWENTGELFF.

This clone is a singleton in its sample. The chain couples TRBV6-5 to TRBJ2-2; tentative D call: TRBD2 (6 bases). The germline V gene has CDR1 MNHEY and CDR2 SVGAGI. V lost 4 bases and J lost 0, with 9 bases in between. This CDR3 is built from 15 residues. CDR3 region: CASSLGGTNTGELFF. Here the CDR3 DNA reads TGTGCCAGCAGTTTAGGAGGGACGAACACCGGGGAGCTGTTTTTT.